This T cell receptor (beta chain) was observed in a study of T cells after somatic rescue of genetic block. Repertoires were generated with immunoSEQ multiplex PCR, while TCRdb's copy carries only in-frame clones and drops some. The sample yields roughly 65,000 clones, 80% to 95% seen once. Germline lookup yields CDR1 SGHTA and CDR2 FQGTGA. This CDR3 is built from 12 residues. Trimming took off 4 bases at V and 4 bases at J, with 6 bases between the two ends. The receptor's source is a man aged 40-55 years. The rearrangement uses TRBV7-3 and TRBJ2-3; D is ambiguous. What was sequenced was peripheral blood mononuclear cells (PBMCs). In DNA, the CDR3 is TGTGCCAGCAGCTCAGAATCAGATACGCAGTATTTT. Translation: CASSSESDTQYF. The full variable domain, with the rest looked up from reference TRBV7-3 and TRBJ2-3, is GAGVSQTPSNKVTEKGKYVELRCDPISGHTALYWYRQSLGQGPEFLIYFQGTGAADDSGLPNDRFFAVRPEGSVSTLKIQRTERGDSAVYLCASSSESDTQYFGPGTRLTVL.